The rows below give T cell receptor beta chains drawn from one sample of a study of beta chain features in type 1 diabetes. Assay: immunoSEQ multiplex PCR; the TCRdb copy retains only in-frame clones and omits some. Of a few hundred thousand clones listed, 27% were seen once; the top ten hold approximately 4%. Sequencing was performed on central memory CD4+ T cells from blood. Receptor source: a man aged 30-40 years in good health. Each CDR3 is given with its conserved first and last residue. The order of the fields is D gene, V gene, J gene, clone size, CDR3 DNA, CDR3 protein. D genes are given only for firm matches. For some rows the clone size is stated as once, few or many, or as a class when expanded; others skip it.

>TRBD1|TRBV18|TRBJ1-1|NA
TGTGCCAGCTCACCAAACAGGGGAGACACTGAAGCTTTCTTT
CASSPNRGDTEAFF
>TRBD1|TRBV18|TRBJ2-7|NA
TGTGCCAGCTCACCGGGGGACAGGGTCTCCTACGAGCAGTACTTC
CASSPGDRVSYEQYF
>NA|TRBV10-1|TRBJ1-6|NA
TGCGCCAGCAGTGTGGGGGCCAATTCACCCCTCCACTTT
CASSVGANSPLHF
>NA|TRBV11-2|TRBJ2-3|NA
TGTGCCAGCAGCTTAATTTTGCGTTCAGATACGCAGTATTTT
CASSLILRSDTQYF
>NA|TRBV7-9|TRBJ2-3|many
TGTGCCAGCAGCGCCTCGTGGCGGGGGACAACAGATACGCAGTATTTT
CASSASWRGTTDTQYF
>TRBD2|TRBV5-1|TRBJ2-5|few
TGCGCCAGCAGCTCCGACACTAGCGGGAGGGAGACCCAGTACTTC
CASSSDTSGRETQYF
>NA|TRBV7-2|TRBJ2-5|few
TGTGCCAGCAGCACGGACGGATCGTATCAAGAGACCCAGTACTTC
CASSTDGSYQETQYF
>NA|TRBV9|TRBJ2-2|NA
TGTGCCAGCAGCGTAGTCTCCGGGGAGCTGTTTTTT
CASSVVSGELFF
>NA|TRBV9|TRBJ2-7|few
TGTGCCAGCAGCGAGGGACTTTCCTACGAGCAGTACTTC
CASSEGLSYEQYF
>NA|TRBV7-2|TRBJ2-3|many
TGTGCCAGCAGCTGGGGCGGGGCTCAGGATACGCAGTATTTT
CASSWGGAQDTQYF
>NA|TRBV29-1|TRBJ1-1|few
TGCAGCGTTGCCCCCGGAGTCGGGGAAGCTTTCTTT
CSVAPGVGEAFF
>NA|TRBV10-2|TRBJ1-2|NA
TGCGCCAGCAGTGTACCGGGACGGAACTATGGCTACACCTTC
CASSVPGRNYGYTF
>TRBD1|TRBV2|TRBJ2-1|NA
TGTGCCACTGGACAGGGTTTCAACAATGAGCAGTTCTTC
CATGQGFNNEQFF
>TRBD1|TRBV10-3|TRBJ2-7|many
TGTGCCATCAGTCCCGGAGGGACAGGGCTCTACGAGCAGTACTTC
CAISPGGTGLYEQYF
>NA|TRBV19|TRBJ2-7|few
TGTGCCAGTAGTATTCGTCAGGGGTACGAGCAGTACTTC
CASSIRQGYEQYF
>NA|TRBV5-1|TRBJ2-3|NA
TGCGCCAGCAGCTTCCTAAGCACAGATACGCAGTATTTT
CASSFLSTDTQYF
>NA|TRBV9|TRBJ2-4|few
TGTGCCAGCAGCGTAAACAGCGGAAGAAGTATTCAGTACTTC
CASSVNSGRSIQYF
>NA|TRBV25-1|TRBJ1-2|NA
TGTGCCAGCAGTGATCCAGGGTATGGAGGCTACACCTTC
CASSDPGYGGYTF
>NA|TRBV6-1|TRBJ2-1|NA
TGTGCCAGCAGTGAACAGGCGGGGTCCGGGCAGTTCTTC
CASSEQAGSGQFF
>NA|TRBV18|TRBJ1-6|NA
TGTGCCAGCTCGTCCGGGACTGATGATTCACCCCTCCACTTT
CASSSGTDDSPLHF
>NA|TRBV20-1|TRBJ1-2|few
TGCAGTGCTAGAGATGACGCGCCCTACACCTTC
CSARDDAPYTF
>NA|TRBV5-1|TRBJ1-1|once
TGCGCCAGCAGCTTGTCGGGCATGAACACTGAAGCTTTCTTT
CASSLSGMNTEAFF
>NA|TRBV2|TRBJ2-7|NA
TGTGCCAGCAGTGTAATCACCTACGAGCAGTACTTC
CASSVITYEQYF
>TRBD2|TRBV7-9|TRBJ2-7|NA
TGTGCCAGCAGCTCCCCTAGGCGGGAGGCCGAGCAGTACTTC
CASSSPRREAEQYF
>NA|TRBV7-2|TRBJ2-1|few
TGTGCCAGCAGCTTACGGATGGATGAGCAGTTCTTC
CASSLRMDEQFF
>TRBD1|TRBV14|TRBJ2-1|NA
TGTGCCAGCAGCCAAGCCGGCAGGGGGCGCAATGAGCAGTTCTTC
CASSQAGRGRNEQFF
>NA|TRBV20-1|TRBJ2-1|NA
TGCAGTGCTGGGACTTACAATGAGCAGTTCTTC
CSAGTYNEQFF
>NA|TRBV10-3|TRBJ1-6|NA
TGTGCCATCAGTGAGTCGACGGCAAATTCACCCCTCCACTTT
CAISESTANSPLHF
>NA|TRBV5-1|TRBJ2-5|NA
TGCGCCAGCAGCCGAGGAGGGGTAGAGACCCAGTACTTC
CASSRGGVETQYF
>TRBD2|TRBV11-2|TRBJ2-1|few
TGTGCCAGCAGCTTACAGGGCGGGAGTAGGAATGAGCAGTTCTTC
CASSLQGGSRNEQFF
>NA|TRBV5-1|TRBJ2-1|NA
TGCGCCAGCAGCACCGGAGGCAACAATGAGCAGTTCTTC
CASSTGGNNEQFF
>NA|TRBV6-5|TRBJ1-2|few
TGTGCCAGCAGTTACTCAGCGACAGCCACCTATGGCTACACCTTC
CASSYSATATYGYTF
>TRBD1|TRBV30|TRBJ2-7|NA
TGTGCCTGGAGGACTCAGGGGGCCTACGAGCAGTACTTC
CAWRTQGAYEQYF
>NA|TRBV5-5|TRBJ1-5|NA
TGTGCCAGCAGCTCGCGACCGATTAGTTCCACGGGCAATCAGCCCCAGCATTTT
CASSSRPISSTGNQPQHF
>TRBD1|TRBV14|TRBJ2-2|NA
TGTGCCAGCAGCCAAGGGATGTCCAGGGACAGGCTCACCGGGGAGCTGTTTTTT
CASSQGMSRDRLTGELFF
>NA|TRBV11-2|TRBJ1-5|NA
TGTGCCAGCAGCTTAGAGCATGCGAGCAATCAGCCCCAGCATTTT
CASSLEHASNQPQHF
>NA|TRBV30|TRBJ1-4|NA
TGTGCCTGGAGTGTACTCGGGACGATGGGTGAAAAACTGTTTTTT
CAWSVLGTMGEKLFF
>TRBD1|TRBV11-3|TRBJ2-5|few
TGTGCCAGCAGCCCGGGACAGGGGCAAGAGACCCAGTACTTC
CASSPGQGQETQYF
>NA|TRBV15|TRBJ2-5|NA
TGTGCCACCAGCAGAGTCGTCTCCCCGCAAGAGACCCAGTACTTC
CATSRVVSPQETQYF
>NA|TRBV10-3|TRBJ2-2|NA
TGTGCCATCAGTGAGGGGGGGCAGGGATTGAACACCGGGGAGCTGTTTTTT
CAISEGGQGLNTGELFF
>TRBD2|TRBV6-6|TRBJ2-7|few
TGTGCCAGCAGATCTAGCGGGAGGACTCCTTACGAGCAGTACTTC
CASRSSGRTPYEQYF
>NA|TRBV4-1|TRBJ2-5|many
TGCGCCAGCAGCCAACAGACAGGGACTCTGGAGACCCAGTACTTC
CASSQQTGTLETQYF
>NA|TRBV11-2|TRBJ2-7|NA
TGTGCCAGCAGCTTAGTAGCGCAGTCCACCTACGAGCAGTACTTC
CASSLVAQSTYEQYF
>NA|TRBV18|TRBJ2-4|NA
TGTGCCAGCTCACCACCGTCAGGACCGGGAGCCAAAAACATTCAGTACTTC
CASSPPSGPGAKNIQYF
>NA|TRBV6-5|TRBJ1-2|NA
TGTGCCAGCAGTTCGACATACGATGGCTACACCTTC
CASSSTYDGYTF
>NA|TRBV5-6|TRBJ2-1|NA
TGTGCCAGCAGCTCGGACCGAGACAATGAGCAGTTCTTC
CASSSDRDNEQFF
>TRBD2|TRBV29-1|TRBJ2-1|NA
TGCAGCGTTCGGACTAGCGGGACTCAGCAGTTCTTC
CSVRTSGTQQFF
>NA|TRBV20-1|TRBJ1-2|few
TGCAGTGCCTACCCACAGAGTGGCTACACCTTC
CSAYPQSGYTF
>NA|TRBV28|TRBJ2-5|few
TGTGCCAGCAGTTCCCGACACTTCCAAGAGACCCAGTACTTC
CASSSRHFQETQYF
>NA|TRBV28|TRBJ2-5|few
TGTGCCAGCGTCGGCCGTAACCAAGAGACCCAGTACTTC
CASVGRNQETQYF
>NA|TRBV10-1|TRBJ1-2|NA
TGCGCCAGCAGTGAGGAGTACGGGGATGGCTACACCTTC
CASSEEYGDGYTF
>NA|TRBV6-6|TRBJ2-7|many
TGTGCCAGCAGTTATGCGAACTACGAGCAGTACTTC
CASSYANYEQYF
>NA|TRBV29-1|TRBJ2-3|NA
TGCAGCGTTGAAGGCGGCGCTCCAGGCACAGATACGCAGTATTTT
CSVEGGAPGTDTQYF